This T cell receptor beta chain was identified in a study of metastatic and nonmetastatic thyroid tumors. This CDR3 contains 15 residues. V lost 6 bases to trimming and J lost 2 bases; unmatched junction nucleotides: 4. Germline-derived CDR1 and CDR2 are SGHRS and YFSETQ. Ahead of thyroid surgery, no patient had received treatment of any kind. Using MiXCR, TCRdb reanalyzed the PCR reads. The repertoire holds about 35,000 clones, 33% seen once, with about 16% in the top ten. This TCR was recovered from a female donor with papillary thyroid cancer or a benign thyroid nodule (not recorded which). Some clones in this sample may be carry-over from other donors' samples. This chain links TRBV5-1 with TRBJ2-2; the match to TRBD2 covers 10 bases. The specimen sequenced was tumor tissue. The CDR3 DNA reads as TGCGCCAGCACCTCTAGCGGGGGTAACACCGGGGAGCTGTTTTTT. Its protein product is CASTSSGGNTGELFF.